A single sample is the source of the 5 T cell receptor beta chains below, sequenced in a study of blood T cell repertoires in COVID-19. Clones were sequenced by immunoSEQ multiplex PCR, and TCRdb holds only the in-frame ones, with some missing. The sample contains a few hundred thousand clones, roughly 90% of which appear only once. The material sequenced was peripheral blood. These receptors originate from an older woman with COVID-19, enrolled during active disease.

V usage is TRBV6-2 or TRBV6-3 and J usage is TRBJ2-6; D is undetermined. The CDR3 loop spans 17 amino acids. V lost 0 bases to trimming and J lost 0 bases, with 9 bases between them. Germline assignment: CDR1 MNHEY and CDR2 SVGEGT. This CDR3 is CASSYSGQISGANVLTF. CDR3 DNA sequence: TGTGCCAGCAGTTACTCGGGCCAGATCTCTGGGGCCAACGTCCTGACTTTC.

V is TRBV9 and J is TRBJ2-2, with TRBD1 matching 11 bases. CDR3 length equals 16 residues. Unmatched junction bases numbered 6, after V lost 2 bases and J lost 6 bases. Germline values: CDR1 SGDLS, CDR2 YYNGEE. The chain's CDR3 is CASSVSGQGVPGELFF. CDR3 nucleotides: TGTGCCAGCAGCGTCTCGGGACAGGGGGTCCCCGGGGAGCTGTTTTTT.

The chain carries TRBV19 and TRBJ1-5; 7 bases match TRBD1. Germline assignment: CDR1 LNHDA and CDR2 SQIVND (reference sequence). The J segment lost 6 bases and the V segment lost 2 bases, leaving 7 bases of the junction unmatched. The CDR3 consists of 15 residues. The CDR3 loop is CASSIRTGESQPQHF. The CDR3 DNA reads TGTGCCAGTAGTATAAGAACAGGGGAGAGTCAGCCCCAGCATTTT.

The rearrangement uses TRBV4-3 and TRBJ2-7; 8 positions agree with TRBD2. V dropped 0 bases and J dropped 5; count of bases not matched to a gene: 3. The CDR3 spans 14 residues. Germline-derived CDR1 and CDR2 are LGHNA and YSLEER. DNA for the CDR3: TGCGCCAGCAGCCAAGAGCGGGGGGCCCACGAGCAGTACTTC. Protein sequence: CASSQERGAHEQYF.

A single count supports this clone. The genes are TRBV5-1 and TRBJ1-2, with TRBD1 as a possible D gene (5 bases). Trimming cost V 1 base and J 7 bases, with 14 bases left between them. The CDR3 loop spans 14 amino acids. CDR1 is SGHRS, CDR2 YFSETQ, per germline. The DNA of the CDR3 is TGCGCCAGCAGCTTGCCAGTGGGGGGAGGTGGCTACACCTTC. Translated: CASSLPVGGGGYTF.